The 27 T cell receptor beta chains reported below all come from one sample, sequenced in a study of T cells after yellow fever vaccination. TCRdb recomputed calls from the 5' RACE reads with MiXCR, one row per CDR3 protein. The sample has around 600,000 distinct CDR3 sequences; 9% to 15% are singletons. The sequenced sample was PBMCs, obtained on the day of the yellow fever booster vaccination. The origin of the receptors is a man under 40 who received the YFV17D yellow fever vaccine.

The sample holds a few counts of this clonotype. The chain has TRBV15 and TRBJ2-2, with a possible D match to TRBD1 (5 bases). CDR1 and CDR2 (germline): LNHNV, YYDKDF (reference sequence). This CDR3 has 17 residues. V was pared by 0 bases and J by 2 bases, with 13 bases between. The CDR3 DNA follows: TGTGCCACCAGCAGAGATACGACAGCCCCAAACACCGGGGAGCTGTTTTTT. Protein product: CATSRDTTAPNTGELFF.

The genes are TRBV19 and TRBJ2-3, with D perhaps TRBD1 (5 bases). The CDR3 contains 16 residues. The germline CDR1 and CDR2 sequences are LNHDA and SQIVND (reference sequence). Trimming cost V 4 bases and J 1 base, with 15 bases left between them. In DNA, the CDR3 is TGTGCCAGTAGTAACCCGACTGGGGCCCGCACAGATACGCAGTATTTT. Its protein product is CASSNPTGARTDTQYF.

This clonotype was recorded many times. The V gene is TRBV24-1, the J gene TRBJ2-7, with TRBD2 identical over 11 bases. The CDR3 extends over 16 amino acids. Unmatched junction bases numbered 9, after V lost 2 bases and J lost 7 bases. Per germline, CDR1 KGHDR and CDR2 SFDVKD. The CDR3 loop is CATSDSLLAGGGEQYF. CDR3 nucleotide sequence: TGTGCCACCAGTGATTCCCTGCTAGCGGGAGGCGGGGAGCAGTACTTC.

For this clonotype: Compared with germline, one end of the junction differs, possibly owing to a read error. The chain has TRBV20-1 and TRBJ2-3; D remains ambiguous. Germline CDR1 DFQATT, CDR2 SNEGSKA (reference sequence). The CDR3 extends over 14 amino acids. The CDR3 DNA reads TGCAGTGCTAGAGATCCCTACCGCACAGATACGCAGTGTTTT. Its translation: CSARDPYRTDTQCF.

This clonotype occurred many times. This chain joins TRBV7-2 and TRBJ2-7; D unresolved. The germline V gene has CDR1 SGHTA and CDR2 FQGNSA. Trimming shortened V by 2 bases and J by 0 bases, and 8 bases separated the two germline ends. The CDR3 covers 14 residues. In DNA, the CDR3 is TGTGCCAGCAGCTTACTAGGTAGCTCCTACGAGCAGTACTTC. This gives the protein CASSLLGSSYEQYF.

This clonotype was seen only a few times. V and J are TRBV18 and TRBJ2-1; D ambiguous. The CDR3 extends over 12 amino acids. V lost 2 bases, J lost 10 bases, and 9 bases lay in between. The germline V gene encodes CDR1 KGHSH and CDR2 LQKENI. The CDR3 sequence is CASSPSSAEQFF. CDR3 nucleotide sequence: TGTGCCAGCTCACCATCGAGTGCGGAGCAGTTCTTC.

The chain links TRBV7-7 to TRBJ2-1; 11 bases are shared with TRBD2. CDR1 and CDR2 from the germline V gene are SSHAT and FNYEAQ (reference sequence). J lost 6 bases, V lost 5 bases, and 9 bases had no gene match. This CDR3 spans 16 amino acids. Here the CDR3 reads CASSPGRLAGGNEQFF. The CDR3 bases are TGTGCCAGCAGCCCAGGGCGGCTAGCGGGAGGCAATGAGCAGTTCTTC. Variable domain in full (rest from reference TRBV7-7 and TRBJ2-1): GAGVSQSPRYKVTKRGQDVTLRCDPISSHATLYWYQQALGQGPEFLTYFNYEAQPDKSGLPSDRFSAERPEGSISTLTIQRTEQRDSAMYRCASSPGRLAGGNEQFFGPGTRLTVL.

Only a few counts were recorded for this clonotype. The V call is TRBV5-1, the J call TRBJ2-6; 8 bases line up with TRBD2. The CDR3 is 17 residues long. Trimming took 3 bases from V and 2 from J; bases not matched to a gene: 7. Germline loops: CDR1 SGHRS, CDR2 YFSETQ. The CDR3 DNA reads as TGCGCCAGCAGCTCCCGGGGACTAGTGGCTGGGGCCAACGTCCTGACTTTC. Translated: CASSSRGLVAGANVLTF.

The chain joins TRBV20-1 to TRBJ2-5, with TRBD2 matching 12 bases. CDR1 is DFQATT, CDR2 SNEGSKA, per germline (reference sequence). The CDR3 runs to 14 residues. V trimming: 7 bases; J trimming: 4 bases; junction bases outside the gene matches: 7. The CDR3 DNA follows: TGCAGTGGTCTAGCGGGAGGGGTCGGAGAGACCCAGTACTTC. Translation gives CSGLAGGVGETQYF.

The chain combines TRBV7-2 with TRBJ1-1; 9 bases are a match to TRBD1. The CDR3 spans 14 residues. Germline CDR1 and CDR2: SGHTA and FQGNSA. The V segment lost 5 bases and the J segment 2 bases; nucleotides outside the gene matches: 3. The CDR3 DNA is TGTGCCAGCAGCCACAGGGGGCTAAACACTGAAGCTTTCTTT. Translating gives CASSHRGLNTEAFF.

This chain connects TRBV10-3 to TRBJ1-6, with 7 bases aligning to TRBD1. V lost 6 bases to trimming and J lost 8 bases; unmatched junction nucleotides: 7. The CDR3 is 14 amino acids. Per the germline V gene, CDR1 is ENHRY and CDR2 is SYGVKD. Here the CDR3 reads CAIRAPGQYSPLHF. For the CDR3, the DNA is TGTGCCATCAGAGCCCCGGGACAGTATTCACCCCTCCACTTT.

V usage is TRBV5-6 and J usage is TRBJ2-1; D is unclear. V lost 0 bases to trimming and J lost 9 bases, with 13 bases between them. CDR3 size: 14 residues. Looked up from germline, CDR1 is SGHDT and CDR2 is YYEEEE. Here the CDR3 reads CASSLAESFGEQFF. DNA of the CDR3: TGTGCCAGCAGCTTGGCCGAGTCGTTTGGTGAGCAGTTCTTC.

This clonotype has ten or more counts. The CDR3 reads CASSTGGERNTIYF. The CDR3 DNA reads TGTGCCAGCAGCACAGGGGGCGAAAGAAACACCATATATTTT. J is TRBJ1-3 and V is TRBV28, with 9 bases lining up with TRBD1. This CDR3 contains 14 residues. With V trimmed by 6 bases and J by 5 bases, 5 bases remained unmatched. Germline lookup yields CDR1 MDHEN and CDR2 SYDVKM.

This clonotype has just a few counts. The chain carries TRBV20-1 and TRBJ2-2; TRBD2 matches at 7 bases. Germline CDR1 reads DFQATT; CDR2 reads SNEGSKA (reference sequence). The V and J ends lost 0 bases and 1 base, in that order; junction bases with no gene match: 5. The CDR3 is 16 amino acids. In nucleotides, the CDR3 is TGCAGTGCTAGAGATCCCGGACTAGGGAACACCGGGGAGCTGTTTTTT. Its protein is CSARDPGLGNTGELFF.

The gene calls are TRBV11-2 and TRBJ2-1, with 9 bases fitting TRBD2. The CDR3 totals 16 residues. CDR1 SGHAT and CDR2 FQNNGV come from the germline V gene. The J segment lost 9 bases and the V segment lost 5 bases, leaving 14 bases of the junction unmatched. The CDR3 sequence: CASSPPGAREGPEQFF. CDR3 DNA sequence: TGTGCCAGCAGCCCCCCGGGGGCGCGGGAGGGCCCTGAGCAGTTCTTC.

This clonotype was seen ten or more times. The J gene is TRBJ2-2, the V gene TRBV6-1, with 9 bases identical to TRBD1. V gave up 6 bases and J gave up 1 base; unmatched junction bases: 6. The CDR3 contains 16 residues. CDR1 and CDR2 (germline): MNHNS, SASEGT. The CDR3 is CASSPKDRGNTGELFF. DNA for the CDR3: TGTGCCAGCAGCCCCAAGGACAGGGGGAACACCGGGGAGCTGTTTTTT.

V usage is TRBV7-2 and J usage is TRBJ2-2; D gene unclear. This CDR3 contains 15 residues. V was trimmed by 2 bases and J by 2 bases, leaving 9 bases between them. Germline V gene sequence: CDR1 SGHTA, CDR2 FQGNSA. CDR3: CASSLTNFNTGELFF. Here the CDR3 DNA reads TGTGCCAGCAGCTTAACAAATTTCAACACCGGGGAGCTGTTTTTT.

The genes are TRBV6-5 and TRBJ2-7; D ambiguous. The CDR3 is made up of 14 amino acids. The V end was cut by 0 bases, the J end by 2 bases, with 8 bases between. The V gene's germline CDR1 is MNHEY and CDR2 SVGAGI. CDR3 residues: CASSYSADTYEQYF. The CDR3 DNA is TGTGCCAGCAGTTACTCGGCGGATACCTACGAGCAGTACTTC.

This clonotype turned up a few times. The V gene is TRBV4-1, the J gene TRBJ2-1; D remains unclear. The V end was cut by 1 base, the J end by 4 bases, with 23 bases between. From germline, CDR1 is MGHRA and CDR2 YSYEKL. This CDR3 is built from 19 residues. The CDR3, as DNA: TGCGCCAGCAGCCAAGTCCCGGCGCTGCGTGGTAATCAGTACAATGAGCAGTTCTTC. This codes for CASSQVPALRGNQYNEQFF.

The chain combines TRBV12-3 or TRBV12-4 with TRBJ2-7; 10 bases match TRBD2. This CDR3 spans 15 amino acids. Unmatched junction bases numbered 7, after V lost 5 bases and J lost 3 bases. The CDR3: CASSRAGGRFYEQYF. CDR3 bases: TGTGCCAGCAGTAGAGCGGGAGGGAGGTTCTACGAGCAGTACTTC.

The chain links TRBV5-4 to TRBJ2-1; possibly TRBD2 for D (6 bases). V was shortened by 4 bases and J by 3 bases, with 14 bases between the two germline ends. From germline, CDR1 is SGHNT and CDR2 YYREEE (reference sequence). The CDR3 length is 15 residues. Here the CDR3 reads CASSRYDGSYNEQFF. As DNA, the CDR3 is TGTGCCAGCAGCCGTTACGACGGGAGCTACAATGAGCAGTTCTTC.

This chain uses TRBV5-1 with TRBJ2-3; D may correspond to TRBD1 or TRBD2 (5 bases each). Germline V gene lookup returns CDR1 SGHRS and CDR2 YFSETQ. Trimming cost V 0 bases and J 3 bases, with 14 bases left between them. The CDR3 totals 16 residues. As DNA, the CDR3 is TGCGCCAGCAGCTTGGGGGACGGAGCAGGAACAGATACGCAGTATTTT. Protein: CASSLGDGAGTDTQYF.

This clonotype was seen at least ten times. The chain has TRBV5-1 and TRBJ2-5; weak D call: TRBD2 (5 bases). V lost 2 bases and J 7 bases, leaving 15 bases between the germline ends. This CDR3 has 14 amino acids. Germline V gene lookup returns CDR1 SGHRS and CDR2 YFSETQ. This CDR3 reads CASSFGQDLGTQYF. The CDR3 nucleotides read TGCGCCAGCAGCTTTGGCCAGGACTTGGGGACCCAGTACTTC.

This clonotype was counted between two and nine times. This CDR3 reads CATEPGVGGPADTQYF. The CDR3 coding sequence is TGTGCCACCGAACCTGGGGTGGGAGGGCCCGCAGATACGCAGTATTTT. The V call is TRBV24-1, the J call TRBJ2-3, with 7 bases lining up with TRBD2. The junction had 15 bases not matched to a gene; V was cut back by 9 bases and J by 4 bases. The CDR3 is 16 residues long. Germline-derived CDR1 and CDR2 are KGHDR and SFDVKD.

The rearrangement links TRBV4-1 to TRBJ2-5; possible D gene TRBD1, 5 bases. The V end was cut by 3 bases, the J end by 1 base, with 12 bases between. The CDR3 spans 15 residues. Germline V gene sequence: CDR1 MGHRA, CDR2 YSYEKL. For the CDR3, the DNA is TGCGCCAGCAGCCACCTCGACAGAGCCCAAGAGACCCAGTACTTC. Its protein is CASSHLDRAQETQYF.

This clonotype occurred a few times. This chain joins TRBV6-2 or TRBV6-3 and TRBJ1-1, with 8 bases matching TRBD1. Germline V gives CDR1 MNHEY, CDR2 SVGEGT. The CDR3 loop spans 14 amino acids. The V segment lost 2 bases and the J segment 6 bases; nucleotides outside the gene matches: 5. The DNA of the CDR3 is TGTGCCAGCAGTTACGCTCAGGGGGCATCTGAAGCTTTCTTT. The encoded protein is CASSYAQGASEAFF.

This clonotype was observed a handful of times. The chain joins TRBV10-2 to TRBJ2-2, with 9 bases that match TRBD2. The CDR3 is made up of 15 amino acids. The germline V gene has CDR1 WSHSY and CDR2 SAAADI. V lost 4 bases, J lost 6 bases, and 6 bases stayed unmatched. CDR3 residues: CASSVAGGWAGELFF. The CDR3 DNA reads as TGCGCCAGCAGTGTCGCGGGAGGGTGGGCCGGGGAGCTGTTTTTT.